This T cell receptor beta chain was recovered during a study of cytomegalovirus exposure and HLA in healthy donors. Notes on the study in general: While the bulk of TCR sequences proved rare, some public TCRs turned up in many donors. Subsequent analysis showed first-cohort TCR clusters tending to co-occur in more than 90 validation repertoires. High sensitivity and specificity were reportedly achieved when the classifier diagnosed cytomegalovirus status.

Repertoires were generated with immunoSEQ multiplex PCR, while TCRdb's copy carries only in-frame clones and drops some. The sample has about 190,000 clones, roughly 83% seen once. The CDR3 sequence is 13 residues long. V shed 3 bases and J 5 bases; nucleotides not matched to a gene: 4. CDR1 and CDR2 from the germline V gene are SGDLS and YYNGEE. Turning to this clone: Its specificity is unknown.

The receptor comes from a woman under 30 in good health and CMV-seronegative. Sequenced sample: PBMCs. The chain couples TRBV9 to TRBJ2-7; 8 bases map to TRBD2. CDR3 sequence reads: CASSGGLADEQYF. The CDR3 bases are TGTGCCAGCAGCGGTGGACTAGCCGACGAGCAGTACTTC.